These 27 T cell receptor beta chains were sequenced from one sample in a study of cytomegalovirus exposure and HLA in healthy donors. In the PCR, 60 Vbeta and 13 Jbeta primers were used. Sequencing was performed with immunoSEQ multiplex PCR; in TCRdb, only in-frame clones are kept and a portion is missing. The table includes approximately 140,000 clones, approximately 80% detected once. What was sequenced was PBMCs. The receptors derive from a man aged 35 to 55 in good health and CMV-seronegative.

The V and J genes are TRBV10-3 and TRBJ2-7; the match to TRBD1 covers 9 bases. CDR3 length: 13 amino acids. V was pared by 4 bases and J by 4 bases, with 2 bases of the junction left unmatched. CDR1 and CDR2 from the germline V gene are ENHRY and SYGVKD. The CDR3 region has the DNA TGTGCCATCAGTGGAGGACAGGGGTACGAGCAGTACTTC. It is translated as CAISGGQGYEQYF.

The CDR3 loop reads CASSMGGGYETQYF. As DNA, the CDR3 is TGCGCCAGCAGCATGGGAGGGGGCTATGAGACCCAGTACTTC. V gene TRBV5-1 combines with J gene TRBJ2-5; D possibly uses TRBD1 or TRBD2 (7 bases each). Trimming shortened V by 4 bases and J by 5 bases, and 15 bases separated the two germline ends. The germline gives CDR1 SGHRS, CDR2 YFSETQ. The CDR3 spans 14 residues.

The chain links TRBV5-5 to TRBJ2-2; TRBD2 agrees at 14 bases. After removal of 4 bases from V and 6 bases from J, the junction contained 11 bases not matched to a gene. CDR1 and CDR2 (germline): SGHKS, YYEKEE (reference sequence). The CDR3 has 18 residues. CDR3 residues: CASSRTRLAGGPAGELFF. Here the CDR3 DNA reads TGTGCCAGCAGCCGTACAAGACTAGCGGGAGGGCCGGCCGGGGAGCTGTTTTTT.

V gene TRBV13 combines with J gene TRBJ2-7, with 8 bases identical to TRBD2. CDR1 is PRHDT, CDR2 FYEKMQ, per germline (reference sequence). J lost 7 bases, V lost 4 bases, and 9 bases had no gene match. The CDR3 has 14 amino acids. CDR3 nucleotides: TGTGCCAGCAGCTCCTCGGGGGGGATCGGAGAGCAGTACTTC. It specifies CASSSSGGIGEQYF.

This clone has more than one count but fewer than ten. The chain is built from TRBV9 and TRBJ2-5; 8 bases match TRBD1. Germline V gene data show CDR1 as SGDLS and CDR2 as YYNGEE. With V trimmed by 0 bases and J by 2 bases, 0 bases remained unmatched. CDR3 size: 14 residues. Here the CDR3 DNA reads TGTGCCAGCAGCGTAGACAGGGGGCAAGAGACCCAGTACTTC. As protein: CASSVDRGQETQYF.

The V call is TRBV28, the J call TRBJ2-6, with 7 bases identical to TRBD2. This CDR3 contains 17 residues. V shed 3 bases and J 0 bases; nucleotides not matched to a gene: 5. Germline assignment: CDR1 MDHEN and CDR2 SYDVKM. This CDR3 is CASSFGGDLSGANVLTF. The CDR3 DNA follows: TGTGCCAGCAGTTTTGGGGGGGATCTCTCTGGGGCCAACGTCCTGACTTTC.

V is TRBV19 and J is TRBJ2-7; 8 bases map to TRBD1. Germline V lookup: CDR1 LNHDA, CDR2 SQIVND (reference sequence). The CDR3 sequence is 15 residues long. After removal of 5 bases from V and 0 bases from J, the junction contained 6 bases not matched to a gene. As DNA, the CDR3 is TGTGCCAGTAGTGCTGGGACAGGATCCTCCTACGAGCAGTACTTC. Translation: CASSAGTGSSYEQYF.

In this sample, this clone turned up once. V gene TRBV5-6 combines with J gene TRBJ1-2, with D perhaps TRBD1 (6 bases). The germline CDR1 and CDR2 sequences are SGHDT and YYEEEE. Trimming took 0 bases from V and 1 from J, leaving 19 bases between them. There are 18 residues in the CDR3. The CDR3 bases are TGTGCCAGCAGCTTGGCTGGACCTGGGGGCTCCCTTAACTATGGCTACACCTTC. Amino acid sequence: CASSLAGPGGSLNYGYTF.

The chain employs TRBV4-1 and TRBJ1-5; TRBD1 matches at 7 bases. The length of the CDR3 is 15 residues. V shed 1 base and J 7 bases; nucleotides not matched to a gene: 7. From germline, CDR1 is MGHRA and CDR2 YSYEKL. CDR3 sequence: CASSQAGQGDQPQHF. CDR3 sequence (DNA): TGCGCCAGCAGCCAAGCGGGGCAGGGGGACCAGCCCCAGCATTTT.

The gene calls are TRBV5-4 and TRBJ2-1; D might be TRBD1 (6 bases). The CDR3 is 13 residues long. V was cut by 3 bases and J by 5 bases, with 9 bases left in between. CDR1 and CDR2 (germline): SGHNT, YYREEE (reference sequence). In DNA, the CDR3 is TGTGCCAGCAGCTCGAGGACAGACAATGAGCAGTTCTTC. Translating it yields CASSSRTDNEQFF.

The chain joins TRBV11-2 to TRBJ2-7, with a weak D call TRBD1 (5 bases). Germline V gives CDR1 SGHAT, CDR2 FQNNGV. Trimming removed 3 bases at V and 0 bases at J, with 15 bases between. The CDR3 sequence is 16 residues long. The CDR3 loop is CASSFQTEFTSYEQYF. The CDR3 region has the DNA TGTGCCAGCAGCTTCCAGACAGAATTCACCTCCTACGAGCAGTACTTC.

This chain joins TRBV5-5 and TRBJ2-2, with D perhaps TRBD2 (7 bases). Trimming removed 4 bases at V and 1 base at J, with 14 bases between. This CDR3 region has 16 residues. CDR1 is SGHKS and CDR2 is YYEKEE in the germline V gene (reference sequence). CDR3 in DNA: TGTGCCAGCAGCAACATTAGGGGGGGGAACACCGGGGAGCTGTTTTTT. Translating gives CASSNIRGGNTGELFF. Together with reference TRBV5-5 and TRBJ2-2, the CDR3 gives the full variable domain: DAGVTQSPTHLIKTRGQQVTLRCSPISGHKSVSWYQQVLGQGPQFIFQYYEKEERGRGNFPDRFSARQFPNYSSELNVNALLLGDSALYLCASSNIRGGNTGELFFGEGSRLTVL.

The genes are TRBV5-1 and TRBJ2-3, with 9 bases that match TRBD2. The germline gives CDR1 SGHRS, CDR2 YFSETQ. Losses at the gene ends were 0 bases for V and 6 bases for J; bases not matched to a gene: 14. The CDR3 contains 18 residues. The CDR3 sequence: CASSLAGGTSLTLDTQYF. In nucleotides, the CDR3 is TGCGCCAGCAGCTTGGCCGGAGGGACTAGCCTGACTCTGGATACGCAGTATTTT.

V and J are TRBV7-2 and TRBJ1-2, with D tentatively TRBD1 (6 bases). V lost 1 base and J 4 bases, leaving 19 bases between the germline ends. Looked up from germline, CDR1 is SGHTA and CDR2 is FQGNSA. The CDR3 contains 17 residues. The CDR3 loop is CASSLGAGAITSYGYTF. CDR3 DNA sequence: TGTGCCAGCAGCTTAGGGGCGGGGGCAATCACTAGCTATGGCTACACCTTC.

In nucleotides, the CDR3 is TGTGCCAGCTCACCAACCTGGACACAGAACACTGAAGCTTTCTTT. Its protein product is CASSPTWTQNTEAFF. The J gene is TRBJ1-1, the V gene TRBV18; D perhaps matches TRBD1 (5 bases). The germline CDR1 and CDR2 sequences are KGHSH and LQKENI. Trimming pared 2 bases from V and 1 base from J, leaving 11 bases between. This CDR3 contains 15 residues.

The chain links TRBV29-1 to TRBJ2-7; 8 bases align to TRBD1. The CDR3 is 14 residues long. The V and J ends lost 6 bases and 4 bases, in that order; junction bases with no gene match: 11. CDR1 and CDR2 from the germline V gene are SQVTM and ANQGSEA. CDR3 loop: CSVADRQGIYEQYF. The CDR3 DNA sequence: TGCAGCGTCGCGGACCGACAGGGGATTTACGAGCAGTACTTC.

This clone showed up just a few times. CDR3 DNA sequence: TGTGCCAGTAGTATTGACGGAGCAACTAATGAAAAACTGTTTTTT. Its translation: CASSIDGATNEKLFF. This chain connects TRBV19 to TRBJ1-4; no reliable D call. V was cut by 3 bases and J by 0 bases, with 8 bases left in between. The CDR3 consists of 15 residues. Germline values: CDR1 LNHDA, CDR2 SQIVND (reference sequence).

This chain joins TRBV19 and TRBJ1-1; a possible D gene is TRBD1 (5 bases). The V gene lost 4 bases and the J gene lost 4 bases, with 13 bases spanning the gap. This CDR3 is 14 amino acids long. The germline V gene encodes CDR1 LNHDA and CDR2 SQIVND (reference sequence). The chain's CDR3 is CASSRGPGITEAFF. The CDR3 DNA sequence: TGTGCCAGTAGTAGAGGTCCAGGGATCACTGAAGCTTTCTTT.

In its sample, this clone was seen once. CDR3 bases: TGTGCCAGCAGTTACGGGGGACAGGGCACAGATACGCAGTATTTT. Translating gives CASSYGGQGTDTQYF. This rearrangement joins TRBV6-6 to TRBJ2-3; TRBD1 agrees at 8 bases. Germline values: CDR1 MNHNY, CDR2 SVGAGI (reference sequence). The CDR3 runs 15 residues. The J segment lost 1 base and the V segment lost 2 bases, leaving 2 bases of the junction unmatched.

This clone was counted only a few times. The rearrangement links TRBV19 to TRBJ2-7; D may be TRBD1 (5 bases). The CDR3 extends over 13 amino acids. CDR1 and CDR2 from the germline V gene are LNHDA and SQIVND (reference sequence). With 6 bases removed from V and 5 bases from J, the gap between germline ends came to 14 bases. CDR3 sequence (DNA): TGTGCCAGTAGCCAAAGGGGCTTAGACGAGCAGTACTTC. It specifies CASSQRGLDEQYF.

This chain joins TRBV7-2 and TRBJ2-2, with 10 bases identical to TRBD2. The junction had 7 bases not matched to a gene; V was cut back by 1 base and J by 2 bases. CDR1 and CDR2 (germline): SGHTA, FQGNSA. This CDR3 is built from 18 residues. CDR3 in DNA: TGTGCCAGCAGCTTAGAGGCACTAGCGGGGAAAAACACCGGGGAGCTGTTTTTT. Residues: CASSLEALAGKNTGELFF. The complete variable domain, with remaining parts taken from reference TRBV7-2 and TRBJ2-2, reads GAGVSQSPSNKVTEKGKDVELRCDPISGHTALYWYRQSLGQGLEFLIYFQGNSAPDKSGLPSDRFSAERTGGSVSTLTIQRTQQEDSAVYLCASSLEALAGKNTGELFFGEGSRLTVL.

The chain carries TRBV9 and TRBJ2-7; 7 nucleotides line up with TRBD1. V lost 0 bases to trimming and J lost 0 bases; unmatched junction nucleotides: 3. The length of the CDR3 is 15 residues. Germline values: CDR1 SGDLS, CDR2 YYNGEE. In DNA, the CDR3 is TGTGCCAGCAGCGTAGGGACAGGCTTCTCCTACGAGCAGTACTTC. Amino acid sequence: CASSVGTGFSYEQYF.

J is TRBJ1-1 and V is TRBV7-6; 7 bases match TRBD1. Per the germline V gene, CDR1 is SGHVS and CDR2 is FNYEAQ. Trimming cost V 2 bases and J 6 bases; bases outside gene matches: 6. CDR3 size: 14 residues. Written as DNA, the CDR3 is TGTGCCAGCAGCTTACTCACAACAGGGGCTGAAGCTTTCTTT. It specifies CASSLLTTGAEAFF.

The chain recombines TRBV4-1 with TRBJ1-3, with D unresolved. Germline values: CDR1 MGHRA, CDR2 YSYEKL. The V end was cut by 4 bases, the J end by 0 bases, with 10 bases between. This CDR3 comprises 15 residues. The CDR3 DNA reads TGCGCCAGCAGCCTTCCCGGGTCCTCTGGAAACACCATATATTTT. It yields the protein CASSLPGSSGNTIYF.

In DNA, the CDR3 is TGTGCCAGCACAAGCGCAGGGGACGAGCAGTACTTC. It yields the protein CASTSAGDEQYF. J is TRBJ2-7 and V is TRBV7-8; D may be TRBD1 (6 bases). Germline CDR1 SGHVS, CDR2 FQNEAQ. Trimming removed 7 bases at V and 5 bases at J, with 12 bases between. The CDR3 is 12 amino acids. Together with reference TRBV7-8 and TRBJ2-7, the CDR3 gives the full variable domain: GAGVSQSPRYKVAKRGQDVALRCDPISGHVSLFWYQQALGQGPEFLTYFQNEAQLDKSGLPSDRFFAERPEGSVSTLKIQRTQQEDSAVYLCASTSAGDEQYFGPGTRLTVT.

The chain joins TRBV7-9 to TRBJ2-5; TRBD2 agrees at 8 bases. The CDR3 extends over 15 amino acids. V lost 4 bases to trimming and J lost 1 base; unmatched junction nucleotides: 5. Germline V gene lookup returns CDR1 SEHNR and CDR2 FQNEAQ (reference sequence). The CDR3 sequence is CASSYIAGSQETQYF. Written as DNA, the CDR3 is TGTGCCAGCAGCTATATAGCGGGGAGCCAAGAGACCCAGTACTTC.

The chain carries TRBV28 and TRBJ1-6; D is unclear. The CDR3 is made up of 12 amino acids. With 8 bases removed from V and 10 bases from J, the gap between germline ends came to 12 bases. Germline V gene lookup returns CDR1 MDHEN and CDR2 SYDVKM. The CDR3 bases are TGTGCCAGCCAGAGAGCGCCCTCACCCCTCCACTTT. It encodes CASQRAPSPLHF.